The present T cell receptor (beta chain) was sequenced within a study of blood T cell repertoires in COVID-19. Overall study context: The origin of the acute and convalescent COVID-19 samples was the United States, Italy and Spain. PBMCs, B-cell-depleted T cells, or T cells provided the cDNA or gDNA that made up the material.

Per the authors' pipeline: Amplified reference gene primers provided the basis for estimating nucleated cell counts. TCRdb's copy holds only in-frame clones and misses some; the assay was immunoSEQ multiplex PCR. V and J calls and clone size are given by that table; D and trimming were obtained from the DNA. This table has just over 150,000 clones, about 85% appearing once. The sequence was obtained from a human donor with acute or convalescent COVID-19. The donor label of this sample is uncertain. The sequenced sample was peripheral blood.

CDR3 loop: CASSVEANQPQHF. CDR3 sequence (DNA): TGTGCCAGCAGCGTAGAAGCGAATCAGCCCCAGCATTTT. The chain has TRBV9 and TRBJ1-5; D uncertain. Germline V gene lookup returns CDR1 SGDLS and CDR2 YYNGEE. Between the trimmed V and J ends, which lost 0 bases and 4 bases, there was a span of 5 bases. The CDR3 runs 13 residues. Using reference TRBV9 and TRBJ1-5 for the parts outside the CDR3, the full variable domain is DSGVTQTPKHLITATGQRVTLRCSPRSGDLSVYWYQQSLDQGLQFLIQYYNGEERAKGNILERFSAQQFPDLHSELNLSSLELGDSALYFCASSVEANQPQHFGDGTRLSIL.